This is a list of T cell receptor beta chains from one sample in a study of OX40 agonist ivuxolimab in advanced cancers. The assay was immunoSEQ multiplex PCR, and TCRdb's table has in-frame clones only and misses some. The sample lists about 46,000 clones; 88% were seen once. The sample in question was CD4+ or CD8+ T cells sorted from blood, obtained in a trial of the OX40 agonist ivuxolimab. These receptors all stem from an adult with an advanced solid tumor such as melanoma, head and neck, liver or kidney cancer. CDR3s include the opening cysteine and the closing phenylalanine or tryptophan. The D gene is left open where the match is weak. Clone size is not always given. Where it is, it says once, few, many or a class for expanded clones.

TRBV6-1	TRBJ2-7	-	-	CASSILTPSYEQYF	TGTGCCAGCAGCATCCTCACACCCTCCTACGAGCAGTACTTC
TRBV7-8	TRBJ2-1	-	TRBD2	CASSLEGLGVYNEQFF	TGTGCCAGCAGCTTAGAGGGACTAGGTGTGTACAATGAGCAGTTCTTC
TRBV28	TRBJ1-1	-	-	CATHLNPNTEAFF	TGTGCCACCCACCTCAACCCGAACACTGAAGCTTTCTTT
TRBV5-4	TRBJ2-1	-	TRBD2	CASSLAAGGNEQFF	TGTGCCAGCAGCTTGGCCGCGGGGGGTAATGAGCAGTTCTTC
TRBV30	TRBJ1-5	-	-	CAWSVQGGQPQHF	TGTGCCTGGAGTGTACAGGGAGGTCAGCCCCAGCATTTT
TRBV7-2	TRBJ2-3	once	TRBD2	CATPGWREGAGTDTQYF	TGTGCCACCCCGGGCTGGCGGGAGGGAGCGGGAACAGATACGCAGTATTTT
TRBV6-5	TRBJ1-1	-	TRBD1	CASSYSGTGNTEAFF	TGTGCCAGCAGTTACTCCGGGACAGGGAACACTGAAGCTTTCTTT
TRBV5-4	TRBJ2-5	once	-	CASSSEPGPWGKETQYF	TGTGCCAGCAGCTCAGAACCGGGCCCCTGGGGTAAAGAGACCCAGTACTTC
TRBV27	TRBJ2-1	-	-	CASSLEIGLANEQFF	TGTGCCAGCAGTCTCGAAATCGGATTAGCCAATGAGCAGTTCTTC
TRBV5-8	TRBJ1-5	-	TRBD1	CASSWGQVRNQPQHF	TGTGCCAGCAGCTGGGGACAGGTACGCAATCAGCCCCAGCATTTT
TRBV19	TRBJ2-2	once	-	CASSMDTGELFF	TGTGCCAGTAGTATGGACACCGGGGAGCTGTTTTTT
TRBV28	TRBJ2-1	-	-	CASSNEGYNEQFF	TGTGCCAGCAGCAACGAGGGATACAATGAGCAGTTCTTC
TRBV5-6	TRBJ2-7	-	TRBD1	CASSSRDRGFIGSYEQYF	TGTGCCAGCAGCTCCCGGGACAGGGGGTTCATTGGGTCCTACGAGCAGTACTTC
TRBV25-1	TRBJ1-5	-	TRBD1	CASSEPTGSVSNQPQHF	TGTGCCAGCAGTGAACCGACAGGGTCGGTAAGCAATCAGCCCCAGCATTTT
TRBV29-1	TRBJ2-7	-	TRBD2	CSVGGSGKIYEQYF	TGCAGCGTTGGCGGTAGCGGGAAAATCTACGAGCAGTACTTC